Detailed here is one TCR beta chain. The data originate from a study of blood T cell repertoires in COVID-19. Whole-study context: From T cells, B-cell-depleted T cells, or PBMCs came the material, which was cDNA or gDNA.

V lost 0 bases to trimming and J lost 3 bases, with 14 bases between them. CDR3 length: 16 amino acids. CDR1 SGHAT and CDR2 FQNNGV come from the germline V gene. Methods used by the authors: The assay estimated nucleated cells by amplifying reference gene primers. Data came from immunoSEQ multiplex PCR; TCRdb stores just in-frame clones and leaves some out. D and trimming were read from the DNA, whereas the V and J calls and clone size are those reported in that table. The sample records approximately 300,000 clones, roughly 89% being singletons. Participants came from roughly 24 US areas, aged about 18 to 100 years. Before being deemed recovered, Cohort 3 donors had two negative PCRs, clearance, or symptom resolution.

Sequenced sample: PBMCs or T cells enriched from blood (not recorded which). The chain uses TRBV11-2 and TRBJ1-2, with no clear D. The sequence was obtained from a woman in her twenties or thirties who had recovered from COVID-19. The DNA for the CDR3 is TGTGCCAGCAGCTTAGACCTGACTCCTACGGACTATGGCTACACCTTC. Translating it yields CASSLDLTPTDYGYTF.